This T cell receptor (beta chain) stems from a study of tumor-infiltrating lymphocytes in primary liver carcinoma. The CDR3 spans 17 residues. The V gene's germline CDR1 is SGHRS and CDR2 YFSETQ. V was pared by 0 bases and J by 8 bases, with 13 bases of the junction left unmatched. Production of TCR beta cDNA used around 460 ng total RNA together with a constant-region primer. Three-round nested multiplex PCR performed with slightly modified ARM-PCR produced the TCR beta libraries. The study ran its first two PCR rounds for approximately 10 cycles each, using TRBV1-TRBV30 forward primers and a C-beta reverse primer. TCRdb re-analysed the multiplex PCR reads in MiXCR, keeping a single row per CDR3 protein. Of 95,000 to 150,000 distinct CDR3 sequences listed, around 62% are singletons. For each extraction, RNA and DNA were obtained together from about 21-30 mg of unsorted bulk tissue. Chronic HBV infection was present in the patients, who were treatment-naive.

The TCR sequence derives from a woman in her fifties or sixties with primary liver carcinoma and hepatitis B virus infection. The sample taken for sequencing was liver tumor tissue from sampling region 1. The subset here: tumor region T1, superior pole. The chain combines TRBV5-1 with TRBJ2-2; 7 bases agree with TRBD2. The CDR3 region has the DNA TGCGCCAGCAGCTTGGGGACGAAACTAGCGATCCGGGGGGAGCTGTTTTTT. This encodes CASSLGTKLAIRGELFF. Together with reference TRBV5-1 and TRBJ2-2, the CDR3 gives the full variable domain: KAGVTQTPRYLIKTRGQQVTLSCSPISGHRSVSWYQQTPGQGLQFLFEYFSETQRNKGNFPGRFSGRQFSNSRSEMNVSTLELGDSALYLCASSLGTKLAIRGELFFGEGSRLTVL.